These 26 T cell receptor beta chains came from one sample sequenced in a study of blood T cell repertoires in COVID-19. Generated by immunoSEQ multiplex PCR, the TCRdb table keeps only in-frame clones and is missing some. The profile covers about 340,000 clones, with 75% to 90% appearing a single time and around 7.5% taken by the ten largest. Material for sequencing was peripheral blood. Receptors were obtained from a woman in her fifties or sixties with COVID-19, enrolled during active disease.

In regard to this clone: The same CDR3 is also encoded by other DNA sequences in this sample. The chain uses TRBV18 and TRBJ1-4; tentatively, D is TRBD1 (5 bases). The CDR3 runs 14 residues. V was pared by 3 bases and J by 6 bases, with 11 bases between. Looked up from germline, CDR1 is KGHSH and CDR2 is LQKENI. DNA of the CDR3: TGTGCCAGCTCACCTACGGGAGGGGATGAAAAACTGTTTTTT. Protein: CASSPTGGDEKLFF.

The table lists this clone with a count of one. V gene TRBV7-3 combines with J gene TRBJ1-2, with 8 bases lining up with TRBD1. With V trimmed by 4 bases and J by 8 bases, 12 bases remained unmatched. Germline values: CDR1 SGHTA, CDR2 FQGTGA. CDR3 length: 15 residues. The CDR3 spells CASSYRGIQGGGYTF. CDR3 in DNA: TGTGCCAGCAGCTACAGGGGAATACAGGGGGGCGGCTACACCTTC.

The V and J genes are TRBV6-5 and TRBJ2-3; 8 positions agree with TRBD2. The CDR3 is 13 residues long. Germline CDR1 reads MNHEY; CDR2 reads SVGAGI. Trimming removed 10 bases from V and 1 base from J; junction bases left unmatched: 4. CDR3 coding DNA: TGTGCCACAAGAGCGGGGGGCACAGATACGCAGTATTTT. Protein sequence: CATRAGGTDTQYF.

The chain couples TRBV7-9 to TRBJ1-1, with TRBD1 matching over 12 bases. Germline assignment: CDR1 SEHNR and CDR2 FQNEAQ (reference sequence). J was trimmed by 5 bases and V by 5 bases; bases with no gene match: 12. This CDR3 contains 17 residues. This CDR3 reads CASSGVWDRGLGTEAFF. The CDR3 nucleotides are TGTGCCAGCAGCGGAGTGTGGGACAGGGGGCTAGGGACTGAAGCTTTCTTT. Based on the CDR3 plus reference TRBV7-9 and TRBJ1-1, the full variable domain is DTGVSQNPRHKITKRGQNVTFRCDPISEHNRLYWYRQTLGQGPEFLTYFQNEAQLEKSRLLSDRFSAERPKGSFSTLEIQRTEQGDSAMYLCASSGVWDRGLGTEAFFGQGTRLTVV.

The rearrangement links TRBV10-3 to TRBJ1-1; a weak D match, TRBD1 (6 bases). V was shortened by 5 bases and J by 3 bases, with 10 bases between the two germline ends. The germline V gene has CDR1 ENHRY and CDR2 SYGVKD. There are 13 residues in the CDR3. The CDR3 is CAISQGWDTEAFF. CDR3 sequence (DNA): TGTGCCATCAGTCAGGGGTGGGACACTGAAGCTTTCTTT.

This chain links TRBV7-3 with TRBJ1-2; 7 bases fit TRBD1. Per germline, CDR1 SGHTA and CDR2 FQGTGA. V gave up 5 bases and J gave up 7 bases; unmatched junction bases: 7. The CDR3 totals 13 residues. The CDR3 DNA is TGTGCCAGCAGCGCAACAGGGGCGGTTGGCTACACCTTC. Translating gives CASSATGAVGYTF.

V is TRBV5-1 and J is TRBJ2-7; 9 nucleotides agree with TRBD1. CDR1 and CDR2 (germline): SGHRS, YFSETQ. The length of the CDR3 is 15 residues. With 4 bases clipped from V and 5 bases from J, the junction kept 10 bases outside the gene matches. The CDR3 DNA reads as TGCGCCAGCAGCCCGTCCGGGACAGGGTTACACGAGCAGTACTTC. This gives the protein CASSPSGTGLHEQYF.

This rearrangement joins TRBV18 to TRBJ2-3; 14 bases are a match to TRBD2. Trimming removed 3 bases from V and 0 bases from J; junction bases left unmatched: 5. The CDR3 is made up of 18 amino acids. The germline V gene encodes CDR1 KGHSH and CDR2 LQKENI. For the CDR3, the DNA is TGTGCCAGCTCACCCCTGACTAGCGGGGGGGGTAGCACAGATACGCAGTATTTT. Protein product: CASSPLTSGGGSTDTQYF. Full variable domain (remainder filled in from reference TRBV18 and TRBJ2-3): NAGVMQNPRHLVRRRGQEARLRCSPMKGHSHVYWYRQLPEEGLKFMVYLQKENIIDESGMPKERFSAEFPKEGPSILRIQQVVRGDSAAYFCASSPLTSGGGSTDTQYFGPGTRLTVL.

The chain employs TRBV7-6 and TRBJ2-2; D is unresolved. The CDR3 is 12 residues long. Deletions cut 4 bases from V and 8 bases from J, with 8 bases between. Germline V gene sequence: CDR1 SGHVS, CDR2 FNYEAQ. Written as DNA, the CDR3 is TGTGCCAGCAGCTCAGCCCCGGGGGAGCTGTTTTTT. It yields the protein CASSSAPGELFF. Filled out from reference TRBV7-6 and TRBJ2-2, the complete variable domain reads GAGVSQSPRYKVTKRGQDVALRCDPISGHVSLYWYRQALGQGPEFLTYFNYEAQQDKSGLPNDRFSAERPEGSISTLTIQRTEQRDSAMYRCASSSAPGELFFGEGSRLTVL.

V is TRBV10-3 and J is TRBJ2-1, with 10 bases lining up with TRBD2. This CDR3 spans 15 amino acids. J lost 6 bases, V lost 6 bases, and 8 bases had no gene match. Per the germline V gene, CDR1 is ENHRY and CDR2 is SYGVKD. CDR3 bases: TGTGCCATCAGGGTGACTAGCGGGTCTCTCAATGAGCAGTTCTTC. Translated: CAIRVTSGSLNEQFF.

V gene TRBV9 combines with J gene TRBJ1-6; no firm D call. Germline-derived CDR1 and CDR2 are SGDLS and YYNGEE. Trimming pared 4 bases from V and 9 bases from J, leaving 14 bases between. The CDR3 runs to 14 residues. For the CDR3, the DNA is TGTGCCAGCAGCCCTAGGGAGTTGGGTTCACCCCTCCACTTT. Translating it yields CASSPRELGSPLHF. Based on the CDR3 plus reference TRBV9 and TRBJ1-6, the full variable domain is DSGVTQTPKHLITATGQRVTLRCSPRSGDLSVYWYQQSLDQGLQFLIQYYNGEERAKGNILERFSAQQFPDLHSELNLSSLELGDSALYFCASSPRELGSPLHFGNGTRLTVT.

The V call is TRBV23-1, the J call TRBJ1-2, with 7 positions matching TRBD1. TRBV23-1 is an ORF; its function is uncertain. The CDR3 contains 14 residues. V dropped 3 bases and J dropped 2; count of bases not matched to a gene: 3. The CDR3 DNA is TGCGCCAGCAGTCACAAGGGGGCCAACTATGGCTACACCTTC. This translates into CASSHKGANYGYTF.

This clone turned up a few times. The same CDR3 can be traced to other DNA sequences in this sample. This chain links TRBV5-1 with TRBJ1-1, with 7 nucleotides matching TRBD1. The CDR3 totals 13 residues. V shed 1 base and J 3 bases; nucleotides not matched to a gene: 0. CDR1 SGHRS and CDR2 YFSETQ come from the germline V gene. DNA for the CDR3: TGCGCCAGCAGCTTGACAGGGGACACTGAAGCTTTCTTT. Its translation is CASSLTGDTEAFF.

The chain recombines TRBV2 with TRBJ2-3, with 10 bases lining up with TRBD2. This CDR3 contains 16 residues. Losses at the gene ends were 7 bases for V and 6 bases for J; bases not matched to a gene: 13. Germline-derived CDR1 and CDR2 are SNHLY and FYNNEI. The CDR3: CASNGRSGGARDTQYF. As DNA, the CDR3 is TGTGCCAGCAATGGTAGGAGCGGGGGGGCAAGGGATACGCAGTATTTT.

This clone has just one count. The J gene is TRBJ2-3, the V gene TRBV7-8, with 9 nucleotides matching TRBD2. Losses at the gene ends were 4 bases for V and 2 bases for J; bases not matched to a gene: 7. The CDR3 loop spans 16 amino acids. Germline lookup yields CDR1 SGHVS and CDR2 FQNEAQ. The CDR3 region has the DNA TGTGCCAGCAGCTATACGACTAGCGGCCCCACAGATACGCAGTATTTT. It translates to CASSYTTSGPTDTQYF. The full variable domain, in which reference TRBV7-8 and TRBJ2-3 provide the parts outside the CDR3, is GAGVSQSPRYKVAKRGQDVALRCDPISGHVSLFWYQQALGQGPEFLTYFQNEAQLDKSGLPSDRFFAERPEGSVSTLKIQRTQQEDSAVYLCASSYTTSGPTDTQYFGPGTRLTVL.

This chain connects TRBV2 to TRBJ1-2, with TRBD1 identical over 7 bases. The length of the CDR3 is 14 residues. The trim removed 7 bases at V and 1 base at J, leaving 6 bases unmatched. The V gene's germline CDR1 is SNHLY and CDR2 FYNNEI. The CDR3 sequence is CASTGDRFNYGYTF. The CDR3, as DNA: TGTGCCAGCACAGGGGACAGATTTAACTATGGCTACACCTTC. The full variable domain, with the rest looked up from reference TRBV2 and TRBJ1-2, is EPEVTQTPSHQVTQMGQEVILRCVPISNHLYFYWYRQILGQKVEFLVSFYNNEISEKSEIFDDQFSVERPDGSNFTLKIRSTKLEDSAMYFCASTGDRFNYGYTFGSGTRLTVV.

The gene calls are TRBV11-3 and TRBJ2-2; tentatively, D is TRBD1 (6 bases). CDR1 and CDR2 (germline): SGHNT, YENEEA. V was trimmed by 3 bases and J by 0 bases, leaving 8 bases between them. The CDR3 runs 15 residues. CDR3 sequence reads: CASSFTGSNTGELFF. The CDR3 DNA follows: TGTGCCAGCAGCTTCACAGGGTCGAACACCGGGGAGCTGTTTTTT. The full variable domain, rest sourced from reference TRBV11-3 and TRBJ2-2, is EAGVVQSPRYKIIEKKQPVAFWCNPISGHNTLYWYLQNLGQGPELLIRYENEEAVDDSQLPKDRFSAERLKGVDSTLKIQPAELGDSAVYLCASSFTGSNTGELFFGEGSRLTVL.

This clone is a singleton in its sample. The chain uses TRBV9 and TRBJ2-7, with D perhaps matching TRBD2 (5 bases). V lost 2 bases and J 2 bases, leaving 14 bases between the germline ends. This CDR3 contains 15 residues. Germline-derived CDR1 and CDR2 are SGDLS and YYNGEE. The CDR3 nucleotides read TGTGCCAGCAGCGTGCGGGCGGGTTCTACCTACGAGCAGTACTTC. It yields the protein CASSVRAGSTYEQYF.

The chain employs TRBV28 and TRBJ2-1, with 8 bases identical to TRBD2. Germline-derived CDR1 and CDR2 are MDHEN and SYDVKM. CDR3 length: 13 amino acids. V dropped 6 bases and J dropped 7; count of bases not matched to a gene: 5. DNA for the CDR3: TGTGCCAGCAGCGGCGGGGGGCGGAATGAGCAGTTCTTC. This encodes CASSGGGRNEQFF.

This clone appeared a few times. This chain connects TRBV6-6 to TRBJ2-2; 8 bases map to TRBD2. V lost 7 bases to trimming and J lost 2 bases; unmatched junction nucleotides: 3. The CDR3 contains 14 residues. Germline CDR1 and CDR2: MNHNY and SVGAGI (reference sequence). CDR3 DNA sequence: TGTGCCAGCAACAGCGGGGGAAACACCGGGGAGCTGTTTTTT. It translates to CASNSGGNTGELFF.

This chain uses TRBV3-1 (or the pseudogene TRBV3-2) with TRBJ2-2, with no clear D. V was shortened by 4 bases and J by 8 bases, with 11 bases between the two germline ends. CDR1 is LGHDT and CDR2 is YNNKEL in the germline V gene (reference sequence). CDR3 size: 13 residues. CDR3 region: CASSPPLTGELFF. CDR3 coding DNA: TGTGCCAGCAGCCCCCCCCTAACGGGGGAGCTGTTTTTT.

V is TRBV27 and J is TRBJ2-7, with 9 bases that match TRBD1. The germline gives CDR1 MNHEY, CDR2 SMNVEV (reference sequence). The CDR3 runs to 15 residues. V lost 6 bases to trimming and J lost 4 bases; unmatched junction nucleotides: 10. The CDR3 nucleotides are TGTGCCAGCAGCACCGTAACGGGACAGGGTTACGAGCAGTACTTC. Residues: CASSTVTGQGYEQYF.

This rearrangement joins TRBV5-5 to TRBJ2-5; 8 bases match TRBD2. The V gene's germline CDR1 is SGHKS and CDR2 YYEKEE (reference sequence). This CDR3 is 13 amino acids long. With V trimmed by 2 bases and J by 4 bases, 1 base remained unmatched. The CDR3 loop reads CASSLSGGETQYF. In DNA form, the CDR3 reads TGTGCCAGCAGCTTAAGCGGGGGAGAGACCCAGTACTTC.

This clone was seen more than once but under ten times. This chain joins TRBV11-2 and TRBJ2-1; D perhaps matches TRBD1 (5 bases). Looked up from germline, CDR1 is SGHAT and CDR2 is FQNNGV. The CDR3 has 15 residues. V shed 1 base and J shed 6 bases, with 13 bases lying between them. This CDR3 is CASSLVTGQVNEQFF. Written as DNA, the CDR3 is TGTGCCAGCAGCTTAGTCACCGGACAAGTCAATGAGCAGTTCTTC.

J is TRBJ2-1 and V is TRBV6-1; TRBD2 aligns across 8 bases. Germline V gene sequence: CDR1 MNHNS, CDR2 SASEGT. The CDR3 is 17 amino acids. Unmatched junction bases numbered 8, after V lost 3 bases and J lost 1 base. Written as DNA, the CDR3 is TGTGCCAGCAGTGAGTTAAGCGGGGGCCATTCCTACAATGAGCAGTTCTTC. The encoded protein is CASSELSGGHSYNEQFF.

The V call is TRBV6-6, the J call TRBJ2-1, with 9 bases aligning to TRBD2. Germline values: CDR1 MNHNY, CDR2 SVGAGI (reference sequence). The V segment lost 4 bases and the J segment 3 bases; nucleotides outside the gene matches: 7. CDR3 size: 16 residues. The chain's CDR3 is CASSSISGGYYNEQFF. The CDR3 DNA reads as TGTGCCAGCAGTTCTATTAGCGGGGGCTACTACAATGAGCAGTTCTTC.